This TCR beta chain was identified during a study of CD8 T cells in Susac syndrome. Study-level information: Roughly eight of the sequenced Susac syndrome patients were in remission, and six had active disease.

This CDR3 region has 15 residues. Per the germline V gene, CDR1 is SGHRS and CDR2 is YFSETQ. V was trimmed by 0 bases and J by 3 bases, leaving 12 bases between them. About 0.5 to 1 ug RNA was reverse transcribed with random hexamers. TCRdb called the immunoSEQ multiplex PCR reads again in MiXCR, with one record for every CDR3 protein. The sample lists approximately 190,000 distinct CDR3 sequences; roughly 90% were seen once. The receptor comes from a human donor with Susac syndrome. Sequenced input: CD4+ T cells from PBMCs. The rearrangement uses TRBV5-1 and TRBJ1-1; D is uncertain. CDR3 residues: CASSLVLPSDTEAFF. CDR3 sequence (DNA): TGCGCCAGCAGCTTGGTTTTGCCGTCGGACACTGAAGCTTTCTTT.